The T cell receptor (beta chain) under discussion was sequenced for a study of blood T cell repertoires in COVID-19. Study summary: Italy, Spain and the United States were the sources of the convalescent and acute COVID-19 samples. Sources were T cells, B-cell-depleted T cells, or PBMCs; the material itself was cDNA or gDNA.

In the authors' workflow: Reference gene primers were amplified, and this amplification served to estimate nucleated cell counts. Produced via immunoSEQ multiplex PCR; TCRdb's table is partial and in-frame only. D and trimming were read from the DNA, whereas the V and J calls and clone size are those reported in that table. Found here are fewer than 250,000 clones, 84% of them singletons; the top ten hold approximately 10%. The V gene's germline CDR1 is ENHRY and CDR2 SYGVKD. Between the trimmed V and J ends, which lost 7 bases and 8 bases, there was a span of 23 bases. This CDR3 region has 16 residues. Patients at the Seattle site were enrolled during active infection and followed longitudinally.

The sequence was obtained from a woman of 80 years or more with COVID-19, enrolled during active disease. Material for sequencing was peripheral blood. The V call is TRBV10-3, the J call TRBJ2-2; a possible D gene is TRBD2 (6 bases). The CDR3 DNA is TGTGCCATCACCCAAGGGCGGGGCGGCATCTCAGGGGAGCTGTTTTTT. Protein product: CAITQGRGGISGELFF.